This T cell receptor beta chain was recovered during a study of human T cells and chemical hapten exposure. Trimming took 6 bases from V and 2 from J, leaving 20 bases between them. This CDR3 is built from 17 residues. Study-level results: Clustering by CDR3 similarity yielded significantly more large clusters from expanded TCRs than controls. Once DPC sensitization occurred, TCRs above 1 in 1000 frequency showed no change.

Sample time point: pre-sensitization, week 0. Treatment defined: therapeutic diphenylcyclopropenone sensitization with weekly scalp DPC. Single cDNA molecules in the library carried unique molecular identifiers attached during preparation. TCRdb re-derived calls from the RACE reads in MiXCR, one entry per CDR3 protein. This sample yields roughly 88,000 distinct CDR3 sequences, of which roughly 8.8% are seen a single time; 3.6% belongs to the top ten. This clonotype was detected many times. Its specificity is not known. This receptor was taken from a woman between 40 and 55 years old with alopecia areata. Some clones in this sample may be carry-over from other donors' samples. The rearrangement joins TRBV23-1 to TRBJ1-5; D may be TRBD1 (5 bases). TRBV23-1 is identified as an open reading frame with a role that is uncertain. Sample: whole blood, taken in connection with sensitization to the hapten diphenylcyclopropenone (DPC). Here the CDR3 reads CASSHPPRGGGNQPQHF. The CDR3 DNA is TGCGCCAGCAGCCATCCTCCGCGGGGGGGAGGCAATCAGCCCCAGCATTTT.